One and the same sample provided the 28 T cell receptor beta chains below, sequenced in a study of T cells and Merkel cell carcinoma outcomes. The repertoire was sequenced with immunoSEQ multiplex PCR; TCRdb's copy has only in-frame clones and lacks some. In the table there are over 15,000 clones, roughly 79% of which are singletons. Sample: tumor tissue from Merkel cell carcinoma. Receptors originate from a human donor with Merkel cell carcinoma.

This clone was counted between two and nine times. The CDR3 DNA follows: TGTGCCTGGAGTGTAGGTGCGACAGGTAGCAATCAGCCCCAGCATTTT. Translated, it gives CAWSVGATGSNQPQHF. The gene calls are TRBV30 and TRBJ1-5, with D tentatively TRBD1 (6 bases). Per the germline V gene, CDR1 is GTSNPN and CDR2 is SVGIG (reference sequence). The CDR3 covers 16 residues. Between the trimmed V and J ends, which lost 0 bases and 0 bases, there was a span of 12 bases. Combining the CDR3 with reference TRBV30 and TRBJ1-5 gives the whole variable domain SQTIHQWPATLVQPVGSPLSLECTVEGTSNPNLYWYRQAAGRGLQLLFYSVGIGQISSEVPQNLSASRPQDRQFILSSKKLLLSDSGFYLCAWSVGATGSNQPQHFGDGTRLSIL.

This chain joins TRBV5-1 and TRBJ2-4, with D possibly called TRBD1 or TRBD2 (5 bases each). V was cut by 6 bases and J by 5 bases, with 15 bases left in between. The V gene's germline CDR1 is SGHRS and CDR2 YFSETQ. The CDR3 is 14 amino acids. The chain's CDR3 is CASKSGPEENIQYF. The CDR3 coding sequence is TGCGCCAGCAAGTCGGGGCCGGAGGAAAACATTCAGTACTTC.

The chain recombines TRBV10-2 with TRBJ1-4, with 8 bases lining up with TRBD1. The CDR3 totals 13 residues. CDR1 and CDR2 (germline): WSHSY, SAAADI. V was clipped by 4 bases and J by 11 bases; unmatched bases: 6. The CDR3 bases are TGCGCCAGCAGTGGGACAGGGTCGGAGAAACTGTTTTTT. It translates to CASSGTGSEKLFF.

This chain connects TRBV6-5 to TRBJ2-3; D ambiguous. The CDR3 sequence is 14 residues long. Trimming pared 0 bases from V and 8 bases from J, leaving 12 bases between. From germline, CDR1 is MNHEY and CDR2 SVGAGI. In nucleotides, the CDR3 is TGTGCCAGCAGTTACTCGGTGATAGAATCTACGCAGTATTTT. It yields the protein CASSYSVIESTQYF.

This sequence joins TRBV28 and TRBJ2-3; 8 bases line up with TRBD2. The germline gives CDR1 MDHEN, CDR2 SYDVKM. The CDR3 runs to 14 residues. V gave up 7 bases and J gave up 0 bases; unmatched junction bases: 3. CDR3 bases: TGTGCCAGCACCCGGGGGGGTAGCACAGATACGCAGTATTTT. This encodes CASTRGGSTDTQYF.

This chain uses TRBV6-5 with TRBJ1-3; D is uncertain. Trimming removed 3 bases from V and 8 bases from J, with 14 bases in between. This CDR3 is 14 amino acids long. Germline CDR1 is MNHEY and CDR2 is SVGAGI. CDR3 amino acids: CASSYRGIGDTIYF. The CDR3 DNA follows: TGTGCCAGCAGTTATAGAGGGATTGGGGACACCATATATTTT.

The chain carries TRBV11-2 and TRBJ2-3; the D is unclear. The CDR3 spans 17 residues. V was clipped by 3 bases and J by 0 bases, with 16 bases between them. Germline V gives CDR1 SGHAT, CDR2 FQNNGV. The CDR3 loop reads CASSLMVGQSSTDTQYF. The CDR3 DNA reads as TGTGCCAGCAGCTTGATGGTCGGTCAATCCAGCACAGATACGCAGTATTTT.

This chain connects TRBV2 to TRBJ2-3; the D gene is possibly TRBD1 (6 bases). The germline V and J ends were trimmed by 4 bases and 0 bases, with 11 bases remaining between them. CDR1 is SNHLY and CDR2 is FYNNEI in the germline V gene. The CDR3 has 15 residues. This chain's CDR3 is CASSVRGPSTDTQYF. The CDR3 nucleotides read TGTGCCAGCAGTGTCAGGGGACCTAGCACAGATACGCAGTATTTT.

The rearrangement links TRBV11-3 to TRBJ2-2; D gene unclear. Trimming shortened V by 2 bases and J by 3 bases, and 10 bases separated the two germline ends. The CDR3 has 15 amino acids. The germline V gene has CDR1 SGHNT and CDR2 YENEEA. Written as DNA, the CDR3 is TGTGCCAGCAGCTTAAGGGTGGAAGACACCGGGGAGCTGTTTTTT. Its protein is CASSLRVEDTGELFF.

V usage is TRBV7-9 and J usage is TRBJ2-7; D unresolved. This CDR3 has 12 residues. Trimming pared 5 bases from V and 2 bases from J, leaving 7 bases between. The germline V gene encodes CDR1 SEHNR and CDR2 FQNEAQ (reference sequence). The CDR3 sequence: CASSPAPYEQYF. The CDR3 region has the DNA TGTGCCAGCAGCCCCGCCCCCTACGAGCAGTACTTC.

This rearrangement joins TRBV27 to TRBJ1-6, with D maybe TRBD1 (6 bases). The germline V gene has CDR1 MNHEY and CDR2 SMNVEV (reference sequence). Trimming pared 6 bases from V and 8 bases from J, leaving 14 bases between. The CDR3 loop spans 14 amino acids. The CDR3 is CASRRTGLDSPLHF. As DNA, the CDR3 is TGTGCCAGCAGACGTACAGGGTTGGATTCACCCCTCCACTTT.

V and J are TRBV5-1 and TRBJ2-7, with 7 nucleotides matching TRBD1. Germline V gene sequence: CDR1 SGHRS, CDR2 YFSETQ. The CDR3 loop spans 16 amino acids. The J segment lost 0 bases and the V segment lost 4 bases, leaving 10 bases of the junction unmatched. The CDR3 DNA sequence: TGCGCCAGCAGCACCGGACCGACAGGGTTCTCCTACGAGCAGTACTTC. Translation gives CASSTGPTGFSYEQYF.

The chain employs TRBV6-5 and TRBJ2-7; 10 positions agree with TRBD1. From germline, CDR1 is MNHEY and CDR2 SVGAGI. The trim removed 10 bases at V and 5 bases at J, leaving 14 bases unmatched. This CDR3 is 15 amino acids long. CDR3 coding DNA: TGTGCCACCTCCCGCAGTGGGACAGGGGACCACGAGCAGTACTTC. It yields the protein CATSRSGTGDHEQYF.

This sequence joins TRBV2 and TRBJ1-4; 9 bases agree with TRBD1. Germline V gene data show CDR1 as SNHLY and CDR2 as FYNNEI. V was clipped by 7 bases and J by 8 bases; unmatched bases: 8. This CDR3 comprises 14 residues. CDR3 sequence: CASNTGGGGEKLFF. CDR3 nucleotide sequence: TGTGCCAGCAACACAGGGGGCGGCGGGGAAAAACTGTTTTTT. Variable domain in full (rest from reference TRBV2 and TRBJ1-4): EPEVTQTPSHQVTQMGQEVILRCVPISNHLYFYWYRQILGQKVEFLVSFYNNEISEKSEIFDDQFSVERPDGSNFTLKIRSTKLEDSAMYFCASNTGGGGEKLFFGSGTQLSVL.

The rearrangement links TRBV4-1 to TRBJ2-6; D gene ambiguous. CDR3 length equals 14 residues. Germline V gene sequence: CDR1 MGHRA, CDR2 YSYEKL. Trimming removed 5 bases from V and 0 bases from J, with 5 bases in between. The CDR3 loop reads CASSGLSGANVLTF. CDR3 DNA: TGCGCCAGCAGCGGGCTCTCTGGGGCCAACGTCCTGACTTTC.

CDR3 DNA: TGTGCCAGTAGTGCTGACGCAAGAAATTCACCCCTCCACTTT. It translates to CASSADARNSPLHF. The V call is TRBV19, the J call TRBJ1-6; D call uncertain. Germline V gene data show CDR1 as LNHDA and CDR2 as SQIVND (reference sequence). The CDR3 loop spans 14 amino acids. Trimming stripped 5 bases from V and 7 bases from J, with 12 bases between.

The chain couples TRBV9 to TRBJ2-1; 8 bases fit TRBD2. The V gene's germline CDR1 is SGDLS and CDR2 YYNGEE. The ends lost 2 bases at V and 6 bases at J; junction bases unmatched: 7. The CDR3 is 15 residues long. DNA for the CDR3: TGTGCCAGCAGCGTGACCGGGACTAGTGGCAATGAGCAGTTCTTC. This encodes CASSVTGTSGNEQFF.

This clone has just a few counts. This chain joins TRBV6-5 and TRBJ1-6; D call uncertain. CDR1 is MNHEY, CDR2 SVGAGI, per germline. V was cut by 6 bases and J by 6 bases, with 12 bases left in between. The CDR3 is 14 residues long. CDR3 in amino acids: CASRFRRFNSPLHF. Written as DNA, the CDR3 is TGTGCCAGCAGGTTCAGACGTTTTAATTCACCCCTCCACTTT.

The rearrangement joins TRBV27 to TRBJ1-1; D is undetermined. Germline-derived CDR1 and CDR2 are MNHEY and SMNVEV (reference sequence). The CDR3 has 14 residues. With 3 bases removed from V and 0 bases from J, the gap between germline ends came to 8 bases. The CDR3 sequence is CASSFEGLNTEAFF. For the CDR3, the DNA is TGTGCCAGCAGTTTTGAGGGTCTGAACACTGAAGCTTTCTTT.

The CDR3 reads CAWSIRGSDIQYF. The CDR3 bases are TGTGCCTGGAGTATCAGGGGCTCGGACATTCAGTACTTC. The gene calls are TRBV30 and TRBJ2-4; maybe TRBD1 (6 bases). Germline V gene lookup returns CDR1 GTSNPN and CDR2 SVGIG (reference sequence). Trimming shortened V by 2 bases and J by 8 bases, and 13 bases separated the two germline ends. The CDR3 consists of 13 residues.

The chain employs TRBV5-1 and TRBJ2-3; the D gene is possibly TRBD2 (5 bases). Germline V gives CDR1 SGHRS, CDR2 YFSETQ. V lost 4 bases and J 0 bases, leaving 15 bases between the germline ends. The CDR3 spans 16 residues. CDR3 sequence reads: CASSQGGLPSTDTQYF. CDR3 in DNA: TGCGCCAGCAGCCAAGGCGGACTCCCAAGCACAGATACGCAGTATTTT.

This chain uses TRBV30 with TRBJ2-7; 15 nucleotides match TRBD2. The CDR3 has 13 residues. Germline V gene data show CDR1 as GTSNPN and CDR2 as SVGIG (reference sequence). The V segment lost 5 bases and the J segment 6 bases; nucleotides outside the gene matches: 2. As DNA, the CDR3 is TGTGCCTGGGGACTAGCGGGAGGGACCGAGCAGTACTTC. Amino acids: CAWGLAGGTEQYF. Together with reference TRBV30 and TRBJ2-7, the CDR3 gives the full variable domain: SQTIHQWPATLVQPVGSPLSLECTVEGTSNPNLYWYRQAAGRGLQLLFYSVGIGQISSEVPQNLSASRPQDRQFILSSKKLLLSDSGFYLCAWGLAGGTEQYFGPGTRLTVT.

CDR3 in amino acids: CASSQVGGGDQPQHF. CDR3 DNA: TGTGCCAGCAGCCAGGTGGGGGGCGGTGATCAGCCCCAGCATTTT. The chain joins TRBV4-2 to TRBJ1-5, with D tentatively TRBD1 (6 bases). Trimming left V 3 bases short and J 5 bases short, with 14 bases between. This CDR3 comprises 15 residues. In germline, CDR1 is LGHNA, CDR2 YNFKEQ.

The genes are TRBV6-1 and TRBJ1-1; tentatively, D is TRBD1 (5 bases). CDR1 is MNHNS and CDR2 is SASEGT in the germline V gene. V was cut by 4 bases and J by 2 bases, with 11 bases left in between. CDR3 size: 14 residues. CDR3 DNA sequence: TGTGCCAGCAGTGCATCGACAGCAAACACTGAAGCTTTCTTT. This codes for CASSASTANTEAFF.

The rearrangement uses TRBV12-5 and TRBJ2-3; 8 bases agree with TRBD2. Germline CDR1 LGHNT, CDR2 FRNRAP. The trim removed 5 bases at V and 6 bases at J, leaving 16 bases unmatched. This CDR3 comprises 17 residues. The CDR3 spells CASGPSGSGGAADTQYF. The CDR3 DNA reads as TGTGCTAGTGGTCCCAGTGGGAGCGGGGGTGCCGCGGATACGCAGTATTTT.

This clone was counted a single time. One junction end does not reproduce the germline sequence, and a read error may be involved. The CDR3 coding sequence is TGTGCTAGCAGCCCCGATCCCGGGACCCCGGGGGAGCAGTACTTC. Protein sequence: CASSPDPGTPGEQYF. This chain links TRBV7-7 with TRBJ2-7, with D possibly being TRBD1 or TRBD2 (5 bases each). Germline assignment: CDR1 SSHAT and CDR2 FNYEAQ (reference sequence). The CDR3 is made up of 15 amino acids.

The rearrangement uses TRBV9 and TRBJ1-3; 7 bases map to TRBD1. The CDR3 is made up of 16 amino acids. Germline V gene lookup returns CDR1 SGDLS and CDR2 YYNGEE. With 4 bases clipped from V and 0 bases from J, the junction kept 7 bases outside the gene matches. The CDR3 DNA reads TGTGCCAGCAGCCCGTCAGGGGGTTTCTCTGGAAACACCATATATTTT. It yields the protein CASSPSGGFSGNTIYF.

This chain connects TRBV5-1 to TRBJ2-5; D not certain. Trimming took off 1 base at V and 2 bases at J, with 9 bases between the two ends. This CDR3 comprises 14 residues. Germline V gene data show CDR1 as SGHRS and CDR2 as YFSETQ. The CDR3 spells CASSLIGVQETQYF. In DNA form, the CDR3 reads TGCGCCAGCAGCTTGATAGGAGTTCAAGAGACCCAGTACTTC.